The 17 T cell receptor beta chains given below trace back to one sample, sequenced in a study of shared clonotypes between healthy human individuals. Libraries were prepared by immunoSEQ multiplex PCR; TCRdb keeps only in-frame clonotypes and omits some of them. The data show over a million clones, more than 75% seen once. The sequenced material came from memory CD4+ T cells from PBMCs. The subset was: CD45RA-negative fraction. All receptors come from a man in his late teens or twenties in good health. Some clones in this sample may be carry-over from other donors' samples.

The chain combines TRBV5-6 with TRBJ1-1; a possible D gene is TRBD1 (6 bases). Germline-derived CDR1 and CDR2 are SGHDT and YYEEEE. The length of the CDR3 is 16 residues. Trimming cost V 1 base and J 4 bases, with 17 bases left between them. The CDR3 protein is CASSLFAGVEGTEAFF. The CDR3 bases are TGTGCCAGCAGCTTGTTCGCAGGGGTGGAGGGCACTGAAGCTTTCTTT. Filled out from reference TRBV5-6 and TRBJ1-1, the complete variable domain reads DAGVTQSPTHLIKTRGQQVTLRCSPKSGHDTVSWYQQALGQGPQFIFQYYEEEERQRGNFPDRFSGHQFPNYSSELNVNALLLGDSALYLCASSLFAGVEGTEAFFGQGTRLTVV.

As regards this clone: Other nucleotide sequences from this sample produce the same CDR3. This chain links TRBV18 with TRBJ1-5; perhaps TRBD1 as D (5 bases). Trimming took off 3 bases at V and 4 bases at J, with 7 bases between the two ends. Germline V gives CDR1 KGHSH, CDR2 LQKENI. This CDR3 region has 13 residues. Written as DNA, the CDR3 is TGTGCCAGCTCACCTTACAGGAATCAGCCCCAGCATTTT. This codes for CASSPYRNQPQHF.

This clone has only a few counts. The chain joins TRBV7-9 to TRBJ1-1, with D perhaps TRBD1 (6 bases). Germline-derived CDR1 and CDR2 are SEHNR and FQNEAQ (reference sequence). The CDR3 extends over 12 amino acids. Between the trimmed V and J ends, which lost 1 base and 11 bases, there was a span of 11 bases. This CDR3 reads CASSLENRVAFF. The CDR3 DNA sequence: TGTGCCAGCAGCTTAGAGAACAGGGTTGCTTTCTTT.

V and J are TRBV27 and TRBJ2-3; 10 bases are shared with TRBD2. This CDR3 has 14 amino acids. J gave up 5 bases and V 6 bases, and 5 bases lay outside the gene matches. The germline gives CDR1 MNHEY, CDR2 SMNVEV (reference sequence). This CDR3 reads CASSLAGALDTQYF. The CDR3 nucleotides read TGTGCCAGCAGCCTAGCGGGAGCGTTAGATACGCAGTATTTT.

This clone came up a few times. Other DNA sequences in this sample translate to the same CDR3. This chain joins TRBV5-4 and TRBJ2-7; D call uncertain. Trimming stripped 3 bases from V and 0 bases from J, with 4 bases between. CDR3 length equals 12 residues. The germline V gene has CDR1 SGHNT and CDR2 YYREEE (reference sequence). Written as DNA, the CDR3 is TGTGCCAGCAGCTACGACTCCTACGAGCAGTACTTC. Protein product: CASSYDSYEQYF.

This chain connects TRBV15 to TRBJ1-1; no definite D call. Germline V gives CDR1 LNHNV, CDR2 YYDKDF (reference sequence). The CDR3 contains 13 residues. V was cut by 4 bases and J by 1 base, with 7 bases left in between. CDR3 in amino acids: CATSTGENTEAFF. The CDR3 nucleotides read TGTGCCACCAGCACTGGGGAGAACACTGAAGCTTTCTTT.

DNA for the CDR3: TGTGCCAGCATCGGACAGGGGAAAAAACTGTTTTTT. Translation: CASIGQGKKLFF. The chain joins TRBV25-1 to TRBJ1-4; 9 bases match TRBD1. The CDR3 is 12 amino acids. Germline trimming cut 7 bases from V and 9 bases from J; bases unmatched to any gene: 3. Germline V gene data show CDR1 as MGHDK and CDR2 as SYGVNS.

The V gene is TRBV5-1, the J gene TRBJ2-7; D not certain. The CDR3 totals 14 residues. Per the germline V gene, CDR1 is SGHRS and CDR2 is YFSETQ. V was clipped by 1 base and J by 1 base, with 9 bases between them. CDR3 bases: TGCGCCAGCAGCTTGAGACGGGCGTCCTACGAGCAGTACTTC. Translating it yields CASSLRRASYEQYF.

The V gene is TRBV28, the J gene TRBJ2-2; D not resolved. The CDR3 loop spans 14 amino acids. The germline CDR1 and CDR2 sequences are MDHEN and SYDVKM. Between the trimmed V and J ends, which lost 4 bases and 1 base, there was a span of 7 bases. The CDR3 spells CASSSPGNTGELFF. CDR3 sequence (DNA): TGTGCCAGCAGTTCCCCAGGGAACACCGGGGAGCTGTTTTTT.

The chain is built from TRBV4-2 and TRBJ2-2; TRBD2 aligns across 9 bases. The CDR3 is 18 amino acids. The trim removed 2 bases at V and 4 bases at J, leaving 11 bases unmatched. Germline lookup yields CDR1 LGHNA and CDR2 YNFKEQ. The CDR3 region is CASSQSGLALRGTGELFF. CDR3 sequence (DNA): TGTGCCAGCAGCCAATCGGGACTAGCTCTCCGTGGCACCGGGGAGCTGTTTTTT.

The chain combines TRBV11-3 with TRBJ2-2; no definite D call. The CDR3 is made up of 13 amino acids. The germline CDR1 and CDR2 sequences are SGHNT and YENEEA. V gave up 0 bases and J gave up 6 bases, with 5 bases separating them. In nucleotides, the CDR3 is TGTGCCAGCAGCTTAGACGGAGCCGGGGAGCTGTTTTTT. Translated: CASSLDGAGELFF.

This clone was counted at least ten times. The sample has other DNA sequences that encode this CDR3 too. The J gene is TRBJ2-7, the V gene TRBV7-2; TRBD2 agrees at 9 bases. CDR1 SGHTA and CDR2 FQGNSA come from the germline V gene. The CDR3 runs to 15 residues. V shed 5 bases, J shed 1 base, and the junction held 6 bases outside the gene matches. CDR3: CASSPSSGRSYEQYF. In DNA form, the CDR3 reads TGTGCCAGCAGCCCGAGTAGCGGGAGATCCTACGAGCAGTACTTC.

J is TRBJ2-7 and V is TRBV28; 7 nucleotides line up with TRBD2. J lost 4 bases, V lost 4 bases, and 19 bases had no gene match. The CDR3 spans 18 residues. The germline V gene has CDR1 MDHEN and CDR2 SYDVKM. CDR3 DNA: TGTGCCAGCAGTTCAAGTGGGCTCGGTTCGGGAGGAGAATACGAGCAGTACTTC. Residues: CASSSSGLGSGGEYEQYF.

This sequence joins TRBV28 and TRBJ1-2, with D hard to call. The CDR3 runs 12 residues. The germline V gene has CDR1 MDHEN and CDR2 SYDVKM. Trimming pared 7 bases from V and 4 bases from J, leaving 10 bases between. CDR3 amino acids: CASTRQSYGYTF. DNA for the CDR3: TGTGCCAGCACCAGGCAGAGCTATGGCTACACCTTC.

The gene calls are TRBV28 and TRBJ1-4, with unresolved D. There are 12 residues in the CDR3. Trimming removed 6 bases from V and 9 bases from J, with 11 bases in between. In germline, CDR1 is MDHEN, CDR2 SYDVKM. The CDR3 DNA follows: TGTGCCAGCAGCCGACAAGAAAAAAAACTGTTTTTT. Translated: CASSRQEKKLFF.

The chain carries TRBV9 and TRBJ1-2; D is uncertain. The germline V gene has CDR1 SGDLS and CDR2 YYNGEE. This CDR3 is 13 amino acids long. Trimming stripped 3 bases from V and 0 bases from J, with 6 bases between. CDR3 nucleotide sequence: TGTGCCAGCAGCGCAAAAACTAACTATGGCTACACCTTC. This codes for CASSAKTNYGYTF.

The rearrangement joins TRBV18 to TRBJ2-3; D gene ambiguous. Germline V gene lookup returns CDR1 KGHSH and CDR2 LQKENI. The CDR3 contains 14 residues. Trimming shortened V by 3 bases and J by 2 bases, and 9 bases separated the two germline ends. The DNA of the CDR3 is TGTGCCAGCTCACCTTCGGGCCTCACAGATACGCAGTATTTT. Protein product: CASSPSGLTDTQYF.